The entry below gives a single T cell receptor (beta chain) sequence along with its context. The data derive from a study of blood T cell repertoires in COVID-19. J gave up 3 bases and V 5 bases, and 19 bases lay outside the gene matches. Germline CDR1 and CDR2: MNHEY and SVGEGT. This CDR3 region has 19 residues. Measured with immunoSEQ multiplex PCR; TCRdb has only the in-frame clones, and not every one. The repertoire has about 150,000 clones, around 85% of them found once; the top ten carry more than 8.5%. J is TRBJ1-5 and V is TRBV6-2 or TRBV6-3; TRBD1 matches 7 bases. This sequence was found in a man aged 50 to 60 who had recovered from COVID-19. Sequencing was done on a sample of PBMCs or T cells enriched from blood (not recorded which). The DNA of the CDR3 is TGTGCCAGCAGTCCCAAGACAGGGCTAATATCTTGGGACAATCAGCCCCAGCATTTT. Translation gives CASSPKTGLISWDNQPQHF.